These T cell receptor beta chains were read from a single sample in a study of identical twins. From the 5' RACE reads, TCRdb called clonotypes with MiXCR, one entry per CDR3 protein. This sample has fewer than 900,000 distinct CDR3 sequences, with around a sixth found just once. The data also belong to a second study, concerning T cells expressing NK-cell markers.

The sequenced sample consisted of PBMCs. The receptors shown here come from a woman aged 18-35 years in good health. CDR3s leave out the opening cysteine and the closing phenylalanine or tryptophan. Each record gives: V gene, CDR3 protein.

v_call: TRBV12-3/TRBV12-4; cdr3_aa: ASSLAGTGRDTEAF
v_call: TRBV19; cdr3_aa: ASSIGQGTTEAF
v_call: TRBV29-1; cdr3_aa: SVYGGAPGELF
v_call: TRBV5-1; cdr3_aa: ASKVDEKLF
v_call: TRBV7-2; cdr3_aa: ASSLVMWGGEDTQY
v_call: TRBV9; cdr3_aa: ASSPDGDQPQH
v_call: TRBV9; cdr3_aa: ASSQLFRDRGPNEQF
v_call: TRBV7-6; cdr3_aa: ASSLEDRVGYGYT
v_call: TRBV5-1; cdr3_aa: ASSLLGPIPNTGELF
v_call: TRBV29-1; cdr3_aa: SAGASHWEQY
v_call: TRBV20-1; cdr3_aa: SARSDKDGYT
v_call: TRBV5-5; cdr3_aa: ASSPVNGELF
v_call: TRBV12-3/TRBV12-4; cdr3_aa: ASSLTGTGGF
v_call: TRBV5-1; cdr3_aa: ASSLGSSGKEAQY
v_call: TRBV5-1; cdr3_aa: ASSGGTSYSTDTQY
v_call: TRBV7-9; cdr3_aa: ASSPRSFRYEQY
v_call: TRBV9; cdr3_aa: ASSVRLAGNGELF
v_call: TRBV9; cdr3_aa: ASSGARGGDYNEQF
v_call: TRBV5-8; cdr3_aa: ASSTPPLLGQY
v_call: TRBV4-1; cdr3_aa: ASSQDRRRTDTQY
v_call: TRBV7-6; cdr3_aa: ATAGTRTGVNEQF
v_call: TRBV12-3/TRBV12-4; cdr3_aa: ASSPGQGYINEQF
v_call: TRBV7-9; cdr3_aa: ASSRVDTQY
v_call: TRBV27; cdr3_aa: ASRPEGLITNEQF
v_call: TRBV12-3/TRBV12-4; cdr3_aa: ASSPYGSSSYNEQF
v_call: TRBV29-1; cdr3_aa: SVRSSGKLGEQF
v_call: TRBV20-1; cdr3_aa: SALRSGRGNEQF
v_call: TRBV12-3/TRBV12-4; cdr3_aa: ASRPGTDTEAF
v_call: TRBV9; cdr3_aa: ASTKGQGRETQY
v_call: TRBV5-1; cdr3_aa: ASSSRVEETQY
v_call: TRBV29-1; cdr3_aa: SVATGYQETQY
v_call: TRBV5-6; cdr3_aa: ASSFGGSHEQY
v_call: TRBV12-3/TRBV12-4; cdr3_aa: ASSFPGANVLT
v_call: TRBV5-1; cdr3_aa: ASSLLTMGTYEQY
v_call: TRBV20-1; cdr3_aa: SVPSNTEAF
v_call: TRBV13; cdr3_aa: ASSRTGKQETQY